The 24 T cell receptor beta chains presented below share a single source sample, sequenced in a study of blood T cell repertoires in COVID-19. Sequenced by immunoSEQ multiplex PCR; TCRdb stores in-frame clones only, minus some. The profile shows 150,000 to 200,000 clones, around nine tenths of them singletons. Sequenced input: peripheral blood. The receptors stem from a woman in her 70s with COVID-19, enrolled during active disease.

This clone was seen only a few times. The genes are TRBV5-1 and TRBJ1-1; D not certain. From germline, CDR1 is SGHRS and CDR2 YFSETQ. There are 15 residues in the CDR3. Trimming removed 0 bases from V and 5 bases from J, with 14 bases in between. The CDR3 is CASSLDGRAGTEAFF. CDR3 in DNA: TGCGCCAGCAGCTTGGATGGGAGGGCGGGGACTGAAGCTTTCTTT.

The chain employs TRBV12-2 and TRBJ2-1; the D segment call TRBD2 is taken from the table without a DNA check. TRBV12-2 is noted as a pseudogene. The CDR3 spans 21 residues. CDR3 sequence (DNA): TGTGCAAGTCGCGACCGGCAGTACAAAAAAGGGACTAGCGGGAGGGCGAATGAGCAGTTCTTC. Translating gives CASRDRQYKKGTSGRANEQFF.

The chain carries TRBV7-6 and TRBJ1-6, with a weak D call TRBD1 (5 bases). The CDR3 runs 15 residues. Germline V gene lookup returns CDR1 SGHVS and CDR2 FNYEAQ. The V gene lost 0 bases and the J gene lost 9 bases, with 12 bases spanning the gap. The CDR3, as DNA: TGTGCCAGCAGCTTAGCGGGGGAGGGGCGTTCACCCCTCCACTTT. It is translated as CASSLAGEGRSPLHF.

The V call is TRBV7-6, the J call TRBJ1-1; D is uncertain. The V gene's germline CDR1 is SGHVS and CDR2 FNYEAQ. Between the trimmed V and J ends, which lost 1 base and 6 bases, there was a span of 18 bases. CDR3 size: 16 residues. The CDR3 reads CASSLGQNPSVSEAFF. In DNA, the CDR3 is TGTGCCAGCAGCTTAGGGCAGAACCCTTCCGTGTCTGAAGCTTTCTTT. Full variable domain (remainder filled in from reference TRBV7-6 and TRBJ1-1): GAGVSQSPRYKVTKRGQDVALRCDPISGHVSLYWYRQALGQGPEFLTYFNYEAQQDKSGLPNDRFSAERPEGSISTLTIQRTEQRDSAMYRCASSLGQNPSVSEAFFGQGTRLTVV.

The chain joins TRBV11-2 to TRBJ2-7; TRBD1 agrees at 8 bases. The CDR3 runs to 15 residues. Germline V gene data show CDR1 as SGHAT and CDR2 as FQNNGV. Trimming removed 5 bases from V and 7 bases from J; junction bases left unmatched: 13. CDR3 DNA sequence: TGTGCCAGCAGCCGAGGACAGGGCATAGGATTTGAGCAGTACTTC. The encoded protein is CASSRGQGIGFEQYF.

This sequence joins TRBV7-9 and TRBJ2-1, with 11 bases matching TRBD2. The germline V gene has CDR1 SEHNR and CDR2 FQNEAQ (reference sequence). This CDR3 has 15 amino acids. V was clipped by 3 bases and J by 3 bases; unmatched bases: 1. CDR3 region: CASSFTSGSYNEQFF. CDR3 nucleotides: TGTGCCAGCAGCTTTACTAGCGGGAGCTACAATGAGCAGTTCTTC.

The V and J genes are TRBV4-2 and TRBJ2-3; tentatively, D is TRBD2 (5 bases). V lost 1 base, J lost 4 bases, and 12 bases lay in between. The CDR3 is made up of 15 amino acids. CDR1 LGHNA and CDR2 YNFKEQ come from the germline V gene. The CDR3 spells CASSQALLVPDTQYF. CDR3 nucleotide sequence: TGTGCCAGCAGCCAAGCCCTACTAGTACCAGATACGCAGTATTTT.

This sequence joins TRBV6-4 and TRBJ2-2; D is unresolved. Between the trimmed V and J ends, which lost 2 bases and 3 bases, there was a span of 4 bases. This CDR3 is 13 amino acids long. The germline V gene encodes CDR1 MRHNA and CDR2 SNTAGT. The CDR3 DNA follows: TGTGCCAGCAGTGACCAGTACACCGGGGAGCTGTTTTTT. This codes for CASSDQYTGELFF.

The V and J genes are TRBV28 and TRBJ1-4; 9 nucleotides line up with TRBD1. The V segment lost 5 bases and the J segment 10 bases; nucleotides outside the gene matches: 8. The CDR3 is made up of 14 amino acids. Per the germline V gene, CDR1 is MDHEN and CDR2 is SYDVKM. CDR3 coding DNA: TGTGCCAGCAGTCTACGACAGGGGGATCGAAAACTGTTTTTT. Its translation: CASSLRQGDRKLFF.

The V and J genes are TRBV4-2 and TRBJ1-3; a possible D gene is TRBD1 (5 bases). There are 16 residues in the CDR3. From germline, CDR1 is LGHNA and CDR2 YNFKEQ. Trimming took 4 bases from V and 2 from J, leaving 15 bases between them. CDR3: CASSLGVMGTGNTIYF. The CDR3 coding sequence is TGTGCCAGCAGCCTAGGGGTGATGGGTACTGGAAACACCATATATTTT.

The genes are TRBV4-1 and TRBJ2-3; 16 bases map to TRBD2. Trimming at V came to 3 bases and at J to 1 base, leaving 13 bases not matched to a gene. The germline CDR1 and CDR2 sequences are MGHRA and YSYEKL. This CDR3 has 21 residues. CDR3 region: CASSQTPGLAGGQGGTDTQYF. The CDR3, as DNA: TGCGCCAGCAGCCAGACACCGGGACTAGCGGGAGGGCAGGGGGGCACAGATACGCAGTATTTT.

This chain joins TRBV27 and TRBJ2-1; the D gene is possibly TRBD2 (5 bases). CDR1 is MNHEY and CDR2 is SMNVEV in the germline V gene (reference sequence). V lost 5 bases to trimming and J lost 12 bases, with 23 bases between them. This CDR3 contains 15 residues. The CDR3 region is CASSPPGSLFYGQFF. CDR3 in DNA: TGTGCCAGCAGTCCACCGGGGTCCCTTTTTTATGGGCAGTTCTTC.

The chain recombines TRBV12-3 or TRBV12-4 with TRBJ1-2; D is possibly TRBD1 (5 bases). V was trimmed by 5 bases and J by 2 bases, leaving 9 bases between them. The CDR3 totals 13 residues. The CDR3 loop reads CASSTTANYGYTF. The CDR3 DNA sequence: TGTGCCAGCAGTACGACAGCAAACTATGGCTACACCTTC.

V is TRBV11-3 and J is TRBJ2-1; D perhaps matches TRBD1 (6 bases). The V end was cut by 2 bases, the J end by 5 bases, with 13 bases between. The CDR3 length is 15 residues. In germline, CDR1 is SGHNT, CDR2 YENEEA. For the CDR3, the DNA is TGTGCCAGCAGCTTAAGGGACACTCTCAACAATGAGCAGTTCTTC. Protein sequence: CASSLRDTLNNEQFF. The full variable domain, with the rest looked up from reference TRBV11-3 and TRBJ2-1, is EAGVVQSPRYKIIEKKQPVAFWCNPISGHNTLYWYLQNLGQGPELLIRYENEEAVDDSQLPKDRFSAERLKGVDSTLKIQPAELGDSAVYLCASSLRDTLNNEQFFGPGTRLTVL.

V gene TRBV29-1 combines with J gene TRBJ2-5; 9 bases map to TRBD1. J gave up 3 bases and V 7 bases, and 6 bases lay outside the gene matches. There are 13 residues in the CDR3. Germline V CDR1 and CDR2: SQVTM, ANQGSEA. The CDR3 is CSAKGQGKETQYF. The CDR3 DNA reads TGCAGCGCAAAGGGACAGGGAAAAGAGACCCAGTACTTC. Full variable domain (missing parts from reference TRBV29-1 and TRBJ2-5): SAVISQKPSRDICQRGTSLTIQCQVDSQVTMMFWYRQQPGQSLTLIATANQGSEATYESGFVIDKFPISRPNLTFSTLTVSNMSPEDSSIYLCSAKGQGKETQYFGPGTRLLVL.

The chain has TRBV19 and TRBJ1-2, with D tentatively TRBD1 (5 bases). Per the germline V gene, CDR1 is LNHDA and CDR2 is SQIVND (reference sequence). This CDR3 is built from 13 residues. Trimming took off 3 bases at V and 8 bases at J, with 13 bases between the two ends. The CDR3 nucleotides are TGTGCCAGTAGTATCGCAGGGTTCCGCGGCTACACCTTC. It yields the protein CASSIAGFRGYTF.

The rearrangement uses TRBV19 and TRBJ1-1; D is unresolved. The CDR3 covers 16 residues. Trimming removed 4 bases from V and 1 base from J, with 16 bases in between. In germline, CDR1 is LNHDA, CDR2 SQIVND (reference sequence). CDR3 region: CASSTGARAKNTEAFF. The CDR3 DNA follows: TGTGCCAGTAGTACGGGAGCCAGAGCCAAGAACACTGAAGCTTTCTTT.

The CDR3, as DNA: TGCGCCAGCAGCCAACCCCCCCGGCGGATGAACACTGAAGCTTTCTTT. Amino acids: CASSQPPRRMNTEAFF. The V call is TRBV4-1, the J call TRBJ1-1; D call uncertain. Trimming removed 2 bases at V and 0 bases at J, with 13 bases between. Germline CDR1 and CDR2: MGHRA and YSYEKL. CDR3 length: 16 amino acids.

In this sample, this clone turned up once. The V gene is TRBV24-1, the J gene TRBJ1-2, with D perhaps TRBD1 (6 bases). This CDR3 contains 14 residues. Germline CDR1 KGHDR, CDR2 SFDVKD. V was pared by 4 bases and J by 5 bases, with 13 bases between. As DNA, the CDR3 is TGTGCCACCAGTGACCTAACCACAGGGTATGGCTACACCTTC. It codes for CATSDLTTGYGYTF.

The chain combines TRBV4-1 with TRBJ2-3; no clear D. The V end lost 1 base, the J end lost 2 bases, and 7 bases lay between the germline ends. The length of the CDR3 is 14 residues. CDR1 is MGHRA and CDR2 is YSYEKL in the germline V gene. This CDR3 reads CASSQVSNTDTQYF. For the CDR3, the DNA is TGCGCCAGCAGCCAAGTAAGCAACACAGATACGCAGTATTTT.

About this clone: Germline is not matched at one junction end, which may reflect a read error. V gene TRBV28 combines with J gene TRBJ1-2; D call uncertain. Looked up from germline, CDR1 is MDHEN and CDR2 is SYDVKM. This CDR3 spans 12 amino acids. This CDR3 is CASSLTDYGYTF. DNA for the CDR3: TGTGCCAGCAGTTTAACGGACTACGGCTACACCTTC.

The rearrangement uses TRBV9 and TRBJ2-3; D may be TRBD2 (6 bases). The V gene's germline CDR1 is SGDLS and CDR2 YYNGEE. The CDR3 runs to 15 residues. V gave up 0 bases and J gave up 6 bases, with 14 bases separating them. The CDR3 nucleotides are TGTGCCAGCAGCGTAGGAGGGAGCGGGCGGGATACGCAGTATTTT. It translates to CASSVGGSGRDTQYF.

The rearrangement joins TRBV2 to TRBJ2-3, with D perhaps TRBD1 (5 bases). The CDR3 is 13 amino acids. Trimming cost V 4 bases and J 4 bases, with 9 bases left between them. In germline, CDR1 is SNHLY, CDR2 FYNNEI. The DNA of the CDR3 is TGTGCCAGCAGTGTGACCAGGGCAGATACGCAGTATTTT. Protein: CASSVTRADTQYF.

J is TRBJ2-2 and V is TRBV28; no clear D gene. Germline V gene sequence: CDR1 MDHEN, CDR2 SYDVKM. This CDR3 comprises 14 residues. V shed 5 bases and J shed 6 bases, with 13 bases lying between them. CDR3 bases: TGTGCCAGCAGTCCCATTCTACTCTCCGGGGAGCTGTTTTTT. Translating it yields CASSPILLSGELFF.